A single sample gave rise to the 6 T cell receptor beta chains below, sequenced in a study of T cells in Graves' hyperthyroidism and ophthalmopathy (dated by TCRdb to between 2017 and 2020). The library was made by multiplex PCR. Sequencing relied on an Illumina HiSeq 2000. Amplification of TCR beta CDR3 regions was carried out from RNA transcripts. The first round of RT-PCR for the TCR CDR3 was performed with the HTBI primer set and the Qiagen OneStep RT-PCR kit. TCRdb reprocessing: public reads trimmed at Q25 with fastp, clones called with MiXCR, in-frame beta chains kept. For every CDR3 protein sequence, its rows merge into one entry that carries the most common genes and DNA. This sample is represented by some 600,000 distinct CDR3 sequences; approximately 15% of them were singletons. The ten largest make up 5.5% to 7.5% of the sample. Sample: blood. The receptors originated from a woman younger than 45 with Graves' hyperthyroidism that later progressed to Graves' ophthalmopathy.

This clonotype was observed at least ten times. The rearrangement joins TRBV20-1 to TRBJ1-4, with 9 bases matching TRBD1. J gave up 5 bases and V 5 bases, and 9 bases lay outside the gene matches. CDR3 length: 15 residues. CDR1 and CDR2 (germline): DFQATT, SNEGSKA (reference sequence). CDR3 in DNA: TGCAGTGCTCAGCCGGGACAGGGCGGGAATGAAAAACTGTTTTTT. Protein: CSAQPGQGGNEKLFF.

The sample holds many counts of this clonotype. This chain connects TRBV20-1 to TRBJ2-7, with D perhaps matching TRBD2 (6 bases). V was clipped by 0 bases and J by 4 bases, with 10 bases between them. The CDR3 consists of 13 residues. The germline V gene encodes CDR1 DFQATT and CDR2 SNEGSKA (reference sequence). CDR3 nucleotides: TGCAGTGCTAGAGATCTTCGGGGGTACGAGCAGTACTTC. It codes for CSARDLRGYEQYF.

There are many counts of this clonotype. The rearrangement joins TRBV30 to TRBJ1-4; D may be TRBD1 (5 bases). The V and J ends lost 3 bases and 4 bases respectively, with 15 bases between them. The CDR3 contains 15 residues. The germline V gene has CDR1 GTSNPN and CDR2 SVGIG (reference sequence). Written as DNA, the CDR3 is TGTGCCTGGAGCCCACCCTACAGGAATAATGAAAAACTGTTTTTT. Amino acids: CAWSPPYRNNEKLFF. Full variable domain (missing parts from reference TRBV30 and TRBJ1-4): SQTIHQWPATLVQPVGSPLSLECTVEGTSNPNLYWYRQAAGRGLQLLFYSVGIGQISSEVPQNLSASRPQDRQFILSSKKLLLSDSGFYLCAWSPPYRNNEKLFFGSGTQLSVL.

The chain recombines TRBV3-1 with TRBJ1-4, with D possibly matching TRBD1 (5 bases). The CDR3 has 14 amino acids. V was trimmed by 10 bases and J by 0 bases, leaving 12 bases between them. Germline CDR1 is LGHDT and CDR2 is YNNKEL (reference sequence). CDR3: CATGGIATNEKLFF. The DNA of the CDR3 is TGTGCCACGGGGGGGATTGCAACTAATGAAAAACTGTTTTTT.

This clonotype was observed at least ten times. The CDR3 loop is CSVAGAGPYEQYF. The CDR3 bases are TGCAGCGTTGCGGGCGCAGGGCCATACGAGCAGTACTTC. The chain recombines TRBV29-1 with TRBJ2-7, with D perhaps matching TRBD1 (5 bases). The CDR3 is 13 residues long. The V gene lost 4 bases and the J gene lost 4 bases, with 14 bases spanning the gap. Germline V gene sequence: CDR1 SQVTM, CDR2 ANQGSEA.

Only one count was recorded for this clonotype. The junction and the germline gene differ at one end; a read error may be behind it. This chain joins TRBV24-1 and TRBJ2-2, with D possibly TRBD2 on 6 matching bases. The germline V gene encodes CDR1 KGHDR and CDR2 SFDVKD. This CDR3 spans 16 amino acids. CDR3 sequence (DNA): TGTGCCACCAGTGATTTGGGGGGGATCGACACCGAGGAGCTGTTTTTT. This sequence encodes CATSDLGGIDTEELFF.